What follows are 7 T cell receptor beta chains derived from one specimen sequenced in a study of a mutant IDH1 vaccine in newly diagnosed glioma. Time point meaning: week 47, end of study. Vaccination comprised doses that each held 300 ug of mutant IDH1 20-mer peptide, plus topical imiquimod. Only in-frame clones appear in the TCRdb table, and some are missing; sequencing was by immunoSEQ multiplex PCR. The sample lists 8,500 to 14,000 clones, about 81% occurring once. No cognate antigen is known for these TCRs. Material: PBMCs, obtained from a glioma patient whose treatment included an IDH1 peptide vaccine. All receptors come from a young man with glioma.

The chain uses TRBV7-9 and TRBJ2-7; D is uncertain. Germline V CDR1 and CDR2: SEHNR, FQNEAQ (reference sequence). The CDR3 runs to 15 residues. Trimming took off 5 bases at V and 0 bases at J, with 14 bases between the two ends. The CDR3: CASSPTLQSSYEQYF. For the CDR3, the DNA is TGTGCCAGCAGCCCGACCCTACAGAGCTCCTACGAGCAGTACTTC.

CDR3 coding DNA: TGTGCCAGCAGCACAACTAGCGGGAATGGTAATGAGCAGTTCTTC. The encoded protein is CASSTTSGNGNEQFF. The chain links TRBV5-4 to TRBJ2-1; TRBD2 matches at 10 bases. V shed 4 bases, J shed 7 bases, and the junction held 8 bases outside the gene matches. CDR3 length equals 15 residues. The V gene's germline CDR1 is SGHNT and CDR2 YYREEE (reference sequence).

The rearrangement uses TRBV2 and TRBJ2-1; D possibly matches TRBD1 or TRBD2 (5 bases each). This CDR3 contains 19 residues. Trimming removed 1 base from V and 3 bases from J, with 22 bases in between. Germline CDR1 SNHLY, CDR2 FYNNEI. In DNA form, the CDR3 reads TGTGCCAGCAGTGAAGAGGCCCCTTGGGGCCGGGGAGACTACAATGAGCAGTTCTTC. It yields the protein CASSEEAPWGRGDYNEQFF. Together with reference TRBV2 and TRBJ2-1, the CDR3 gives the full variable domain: EPEVTQTPSHQVTQMGQEVILRCVPISNHLYFYWYRQILGQKVEFLVSFYNNEISEKSEIFDDQFSVERPDGSNFTLKIRSTKLEDSAMYFCASSEEAPWGRGDYNEQFFGPGTRLTVL.

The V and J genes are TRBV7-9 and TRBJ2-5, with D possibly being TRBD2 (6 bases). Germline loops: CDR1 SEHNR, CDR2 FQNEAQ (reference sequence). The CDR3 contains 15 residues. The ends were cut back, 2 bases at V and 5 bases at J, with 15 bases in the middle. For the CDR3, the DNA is TGTGCCAGCAGCTTAACCGGGAGTAAGGGGGAGACCCAGTACTTC. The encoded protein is CASSLTGSKGETQYF.

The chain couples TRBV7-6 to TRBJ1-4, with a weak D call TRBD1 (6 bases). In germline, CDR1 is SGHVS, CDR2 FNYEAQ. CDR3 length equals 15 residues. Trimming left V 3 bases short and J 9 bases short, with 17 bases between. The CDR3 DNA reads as TGTGCCAGCAGCTTGGCGTCCGGGACAAGGCAAAAACTGTTTTTT. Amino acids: CASSLASGTRQKLFF. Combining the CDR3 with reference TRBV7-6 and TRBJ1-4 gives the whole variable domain GAGVSQSPRYKVTKRGQDVALRCDPISGHVSLYWYRQALGQGPEFLTYFNYEAQQDKSGLPNDRFSAERPEGSISTLTIQRTEQRDSAMYRCASSLASGTRQKLFFGSGTQLSVL.

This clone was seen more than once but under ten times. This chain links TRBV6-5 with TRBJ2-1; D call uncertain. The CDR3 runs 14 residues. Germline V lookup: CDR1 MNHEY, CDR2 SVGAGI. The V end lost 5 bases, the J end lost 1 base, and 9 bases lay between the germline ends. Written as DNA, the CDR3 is TGTGCCAGCAGTCGCATGGCGTCCTACAATGAGCAGTTCTTC. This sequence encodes CASSRMASYNEQFF.

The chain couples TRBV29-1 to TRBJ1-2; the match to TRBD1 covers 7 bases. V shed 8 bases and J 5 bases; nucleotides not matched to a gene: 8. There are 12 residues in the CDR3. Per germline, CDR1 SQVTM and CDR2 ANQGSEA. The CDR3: CSPRQGNYGYTF. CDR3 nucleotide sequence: TGCAGCCCGCGACAGGGAAATTATGGCTACACCTTC.